The 11 T cell receptor beta chains listed next were all sequenced from one sample in a study of technical replicates of blood from several donors. TCRdb's copy holds only in-frame clones and misses some; the assay was immunoSEQ multiplex PCR. The data show tens of thousands of clones, 85% to 95% seen once. The sequenced sample was T cells isolated from PBMCs. Receptor source: a human donor in good health.

V usage is TRBV2 and J usage is TRBJ1-2; 8 bases are shared with TRBD1. V shed 5 bases and J 2 bases; nucleotides not matched to a gene: 1. The CDR3 totals 13 residues. The germline CDR1 and CDR2 sequences are SNHLY and FYNNEI. The CDR3 protein is CASSQGANYGYTF. The DNA of the CDR3 is TGTGCCAGCAGTCAGGGGGCGAACTATGGCTACACCTTC. The variable domain in full, with the rest retrieved from reference TRBV2 and TRBJ1-2, is EPEVTQTPSHQVTQMGQEVILRCVPISNHLYFYWYRQILGQKVEFLVSFYNNEISEKSEIFDDQFSVERPDGSNFTLKIRSTKLEDSAMYFCASSQGANYGYTFGSGTRLTVV.

The rearrangement joins TRBV7-8 to TRBJ1-2; TRBD1 matches at 11 bases. V lost 5 bases, J lost 6 bases, and 14 bases stayed unmatched. CDR3 length: 17 residues. CDR1 and CDR2 from the germline V gene are SGHVS and FQNEAQ. The DNA of the CDR3 is TGTGCCAGCAGCCGAGATAGGACAGGGGGCGACGGGGATGGCTACACCTTC. Protein: CASSRDRTGGDGDGYTF.

The genes are TRBV4-1 and TRBJ2-5; 14 nucleotides line up with TRBD2. The ends lost 0 bases at V and 2 bases at J; junction bases unmatched: 5. This CDR3 contains 18 residues. Germline V gene sequence: CDR1 MGHRA, CDR2 YSYEKL. In DNA, the CDR3 is TGCGCCAGCAGCCAAGATGTCAGGACTAGCGGGAGGCAAGAGACCCAGTACTTC. This sequence encodes CASSQDVRTSGRQETQYF.

V and J are TRBV9 and TRBJ2-3; D ambiguous. The CDR3 is 14 amino acids. Germline V lookup: CDR1 SGDLS, CDR2 YYNGEE. Trimming removed 4 bases at V and 3 bases at J, with 12 bases between. CDR3 in amino acids: CASSPEWVTDTQYF. The DNA of the CDR3 is TGTGCCAGCAGCCCGGAGTGGGTGACAGATACGCAGTATTTT.

The chain is built from TRBV18 and TRBJ1-2; 7 bases line up with TRBD1. Germline lookup yields CDR1 KGHSH and CDR2 LQKENI. The V gene end was trimmed by 1 base and the J gene end by 0 bases; junction bases not matched to a gene: 2. This CDR3 contains 15 residues. The DNA for the CDR3 is TGTGCCAGCTCACCACGGGACAGATCTAACTATGGCTACACCTTC. It encodes CASSPRDRSNYGYTF. Complete variable domain (other parts from reference TRBV18 and TRBJ1-2): NAGVMQNPRHLVRRRGQEARLRCSPMKGHSHVYWYRQLPEEGLKFMVYLQKENIIDESGMPKERFSAEFPKEGPSILRIQQVVRGDSAAYFCASSPRDRSNYGYTFGSGTRLTVV.

This chain connects TRBV5-6 to TRBJ1-4; D unclear. CDR1 is SGHDT and CDR2 is YYEEEE in the germline V gene. The germline V and J ends were trimmed by 1 base and 8 bases, with 15 bases remaining between them. This CDR3 spans 15 amino acids. CDR3 protein: CASSLPFDSQEKLFF. The CDR3 nucleotides are TGTGCCAGCAGCTTGCCCTTCGACTCTCAGGAAAAACTGTTTTTT. Complete variable domain (other parts from reference TRBV5-6 and TRBJ1-4): DAGVTQSPTHLIKTRGQQVTLRCSPKSGHDTVSWYQQALGQGPQFIFQYYEEEERQRGNFPDRFSGHQFPNYSSELNVNALLLGDSALYLCASSLPFDSQEKLFFGSGTQLSVL.

The chain joins TRBV6-4 to TRBJ2-7; tentative D call: TRBD1 (5 bases). The ends were cut back, 8 bases at V and 4 bases at J, with 24 bases in the middle. Germline lookup yields CDR1 MRHNA and CDR2 SNTAGT. This CDR3 has 16 amino acids. Here the CDR3 DNA reads TGTGCCAGCGGGAACTTAACCTGGGGCAGCATTTACGAGCAGTACTTC. Translation: CASGNLTWGSIYEQYF.

This chain uses TRBV11-2 with TRBJ2-3; TRBD2 is a possible D gene (5 bases). This CDR3 contains 18 residues. Germline assignment: CDR1 SGHAT and CDR2 FQNNGV. V lost 2 bases, J lost 0 bases, and 18 bases lay in between. The CDR3 bases are TGTGCCAGCAGCTTATGGATGGCGGGCCTAACTAGCACAGATACGCAGTATTTT. Its protein is CASSLWMAGLTSTDTQYF.

The chain links TRBV2 to TRBJ2-1; 8 nucleotides match TRBD1. Germline CDR1 reads SNHLY; CDR2 reads FYNNEI. With V trimmed by 8 bases and J by 5 bases, 5 bases remained unmatched. The length of the CDR3 is 13 residues. The CDR3, as DNA: TGTGCCAGCCGGGACAGGCTGAACAATGAGCAGTTCTTC. Protein sequence: CASRDRLNNEQFF. Full variable domain (rest looked up from reference TRBV2 and TRBJ2-1): EPEVTQTPSHQVTQMGQEVILRCVPISNHLYFYWYRQILGQKVEFLVSFYNNEISEKSEIFDDQFSVERPDGSNFTLKIRSTKLEDSAMYFCASRDRLNNEQFFGPGTRLTVL.

DNA of the CDR3: TGTGCCAGCAGTTCGTTGGGATTAGCGGCATCTCAAGAGCAGTACTTC. Its protein product is CASSSLGLAASQEQYF. The gene calls are TRBV28 and TRBJ2-7; D possibly corresponds to TRBD2 (6 bases). Germline lookup yields CDR1 MDHEN and CDR2 SYDVKM. The CDR3 covers 16 residues. Trimming left V 4 bases short and J 7 bases short, with 23 bases between. The full variable domain, rest sourced from reference TRBV28 and TRBJ2-7, is DVKVTQSSRYLVKRTGEKVFLECVQDMDHENMFWYRQDPGLGLRLIYFSYDVKMKEKGDIPEGYSVSREKKERFSLILESASTNQTSMYLCASSSLGLAASQEQYFGPGTRLTVT.

CDR3 DNA sequence: TGTGCCAGCAGCATAGTCCTCAATCAGCCCCAGCATTTT. As protein: CASSIVLNQPQHF. The chain is built from TRBV7-2 and TRBJ1-5; D gene uncertain. The CDR3 has 13 amino acids. Trimming left V 5 bases short and J 3 bases short, with 8 bases between. From germline, CDR1 is SGHTA and CDR2 FQGNSA. Supplemented by reference TRBV7-2 and TRBJ1-5, the full variable domain reads GAGVSQSPSNKVTEKGKDVELRCDPISGHTALYWYRQSLGQGLEFLIYFQGNSAPDKSGLPSDRFSAERTGGSVSTLTIQRTQQEDSAVYLCASSIVLNQPQHFGDGTRLSIL.